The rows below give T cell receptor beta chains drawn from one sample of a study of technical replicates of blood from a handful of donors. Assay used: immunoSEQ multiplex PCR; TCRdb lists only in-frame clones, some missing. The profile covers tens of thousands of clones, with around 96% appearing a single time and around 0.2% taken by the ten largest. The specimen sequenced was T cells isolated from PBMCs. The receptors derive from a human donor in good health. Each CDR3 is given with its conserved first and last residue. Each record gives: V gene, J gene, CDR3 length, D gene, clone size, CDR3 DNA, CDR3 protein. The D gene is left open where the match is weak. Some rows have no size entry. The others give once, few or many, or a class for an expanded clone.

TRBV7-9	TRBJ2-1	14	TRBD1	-	TGTGCCAGCAGCATAGGGACAGGGGAACGGGAGCAGTTCTTC	CASSIGTGEREQFF
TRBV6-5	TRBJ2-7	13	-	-	TGTGCCAGCAGAACAATTTCGGGCTACGAGCAGTACTTC	CASRTISGYEQYF
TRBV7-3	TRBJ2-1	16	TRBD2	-	TGTGCCAGCAGTAACCCGGGACTAGCGGGGCGGAATGAGCAGTTCTTC	CASSNPGLAGRNEQFF
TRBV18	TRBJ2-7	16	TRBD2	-	TGTGCCAGCTCACCACCGGGACTAGCGGGGCTCTACGAGCAGTACTTC	CASSPPGLAGLYEQYF
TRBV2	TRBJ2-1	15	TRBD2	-	TGTGCCAGCAGTGAAGCGAGGACTAGTGGAGATGAGCAGTTCTTC	CASSEARTSGDEQFF
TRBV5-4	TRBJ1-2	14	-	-	TGTGCCAGCAGCCTTCAGGGGAATAACTATGGCTACACCTTC	CASSLQGNNYGYTF
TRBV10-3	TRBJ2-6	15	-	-	TGTGCCATCAGTAGCACGGGAACTGGGGCCAACGTCCTGACTTTC	CAISSTGTGANVLTF
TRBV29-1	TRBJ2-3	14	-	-	TGCAGCGTTTTCTCGGGGGAGACGTCAGATACGCAGTATTTT	CSVFSGETSDTQYF
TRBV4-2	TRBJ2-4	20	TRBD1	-	TGTGCCAGCAGCCAAGAACCGGCTACAGACAGGGTCGGGCCCCGAAACATTCAGTACTTC	CASSQEPATDRVGPRNIQYF
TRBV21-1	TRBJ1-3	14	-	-	TGTGCCAGCAGCCTGGACTTGGCCGGAAACACCATATATTTT	CASSLDLAGNTIYF
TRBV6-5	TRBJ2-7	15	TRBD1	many	TGTGCCAGCAGTTACTCTTGGGGACAGGGGTACGAGCAGTACTTC	CASSYSWGQGYEQYF
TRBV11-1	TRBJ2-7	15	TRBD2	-	TGTGCCAGCAGCTTAGCGAGCGGGAGATCCTACGAGCAGTACTTC	CASSLASGRSYEQYF
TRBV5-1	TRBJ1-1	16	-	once	TGCGCCAGCAGCTTGAGTCACAGGGTTTTACACACTGAAGCTTTCTTT	CASSLSHRVLHTEAFF
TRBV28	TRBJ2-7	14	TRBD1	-	TGTGCCAGCAGCCCGGACAGGGTTACGTACGAGCAGTACTTC	CASSPDRVTYEQYF
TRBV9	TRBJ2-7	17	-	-	TGTGCCAGCAGCGTGGGGACAGCCGGGAGGGGCACCTACGAGCAGTACTTC	CASSVGTAGRGTYEQYF
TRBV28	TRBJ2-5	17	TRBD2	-	TGTGCCAGCAGTTTCCGTAGGAGCGGGAGGGACCAAGAGACCCAGTACTTC	CASSFRRSGRDQETQYF
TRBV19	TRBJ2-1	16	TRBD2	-	TGTGCCAGTAGTATGATTCCGGGACTAGTCTACAATGAGCAGTTCTTC	CASSMIPGLVYNEQFF
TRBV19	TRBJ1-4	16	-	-	TGTGCCAGTAGTTTCCAAAGCATCCTAACTAATGAAAAACTGTTTTTT	CASSFQSILTNEKLFF
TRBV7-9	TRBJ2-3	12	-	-	TGTGCCAGCAGCCTAAGCGGAGATACGCAGTATTTT	CASSLSGDTQYF
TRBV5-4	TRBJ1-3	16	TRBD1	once	TGTGCCAGCAGCTCCGGACAGGCCTACTCTGGAAACACCATATATTTT	CASSSGQAYSGNTIYF
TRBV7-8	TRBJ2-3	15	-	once	TGTGCCAGCAGCCTAGGGGTAGCGGGCACAGATACGCAGTATTTT	CASSLGVAGTDTQYF
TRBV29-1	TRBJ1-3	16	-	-	TGCAGCGTTGAAGTGATTGACAGATTCTCTGGAAACACCATATATTTT	CSVEVIDRFSGNTIYF
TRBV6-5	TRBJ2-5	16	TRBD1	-	TGTGCCAGCAGTTACAGTGGGGGGACAGGGGGAGAGACCCAGTACTTC	CASSYSGGTGGETQYF
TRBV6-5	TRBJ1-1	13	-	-	TGTGCCAGCAGTTATTTCGGGGGAACTGAAGCTTTCTTT	CASSYFGGTEAFF
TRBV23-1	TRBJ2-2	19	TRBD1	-	TGCGCCAGCACATACCCCCGGACAGGGGGCGCCGGATCCACCGGGGAGCTGTTTTTT	CASTYPRTGGAGSTGELFF
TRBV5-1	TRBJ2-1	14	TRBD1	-	TGCGCCAGCAGCCGCAGGGACAGGGGGAATGAGCAGTTCTTC	CASSRRDRGNEQFF
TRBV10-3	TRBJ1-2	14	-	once	TGTGCCATCAGTACGGGACAACTCAACTATGGCTACACCTTC	CAISTGQLNYGYTF
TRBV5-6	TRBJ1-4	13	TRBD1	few	TGTGCCAGCAGCTTGAGGACAGGAGAAAAACTGTTTTTT	CASSLRTGEKLFF
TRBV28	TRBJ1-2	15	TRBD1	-	TGTGCCAGCAGTTTACCCATGACAGGGGGCTATGGCTACACCTTC	CASSLPMTGGYGYTF
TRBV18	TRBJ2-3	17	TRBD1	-	TGTGCCAGCTCACCATTAATAGCAGGGGGCAGCACAGATACGCAGTATTTT	CASSPLIAGGSTDTQYF
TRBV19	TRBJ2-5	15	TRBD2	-	TGTGCCAGTACCTCGGATAGCGGGGGCGGGAAGACCCAGTACTTC	CASTSDSGGGKTQYF
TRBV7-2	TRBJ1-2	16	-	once	TGTGCCAGCAGCTTAGATACCGTGGGAACAGGACGGGGCTACACCTTC	CASSLDTVGTGRGYTF
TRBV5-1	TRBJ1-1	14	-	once	TGCGCCAGCAGCTCCTATACAGGGACCCCTGAAGCTTTCTTT	CASSSYTGTPEAFF
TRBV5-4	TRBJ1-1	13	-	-	TGTGCCAGCGCTGGGCCCATGAACACTGAAGCTTTCTTT	CASAGPMNTEAFF
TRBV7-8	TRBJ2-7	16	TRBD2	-	TGTGCCAGCAGCTTCACTAGCGGGAGGCGTACCTACGAGCAGTACTTC	CASSFTSGRRTYEQYF
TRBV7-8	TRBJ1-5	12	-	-	TGTGCCAGCAGCTACATCTCGGGGCCCCAGCATTTT	CASSYISGPQHF
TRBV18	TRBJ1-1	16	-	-	TGTGCCAGCTCACGGGATCAGGGGAGCGGGAACACTGAAGCTTTCTTT	CASSRDQGSGNTEAFF
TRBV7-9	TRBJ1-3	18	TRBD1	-	TGTGCCAGCAGCTTGGACAGGGGTGAAATACTCTCTGGAAACACCATATATTTT	CASSLDRGEILSGNTIYF
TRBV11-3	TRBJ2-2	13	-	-	TGTGCCAGCTTCGGGGTAGTCACCGGGGAGCTGTTTTTT	CASFGVVTGELFF
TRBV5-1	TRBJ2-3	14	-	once	TGCGCCAGCAGCTTGGTTACTGCCACAGATACGCAGTATTTT	CASSLVTATDTQYF
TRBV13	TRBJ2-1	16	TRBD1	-	TGTGCCAGCAGCCGCGGGGGACAGGGGTTCATCAATGAGCAGTTCTTC	CASSRGGQGFINEQFF
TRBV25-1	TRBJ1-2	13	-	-	TGTGCCAGCAGTGATTCTCCCGTCTATGGCTACACCTTC	CASSDSPVYGYTF